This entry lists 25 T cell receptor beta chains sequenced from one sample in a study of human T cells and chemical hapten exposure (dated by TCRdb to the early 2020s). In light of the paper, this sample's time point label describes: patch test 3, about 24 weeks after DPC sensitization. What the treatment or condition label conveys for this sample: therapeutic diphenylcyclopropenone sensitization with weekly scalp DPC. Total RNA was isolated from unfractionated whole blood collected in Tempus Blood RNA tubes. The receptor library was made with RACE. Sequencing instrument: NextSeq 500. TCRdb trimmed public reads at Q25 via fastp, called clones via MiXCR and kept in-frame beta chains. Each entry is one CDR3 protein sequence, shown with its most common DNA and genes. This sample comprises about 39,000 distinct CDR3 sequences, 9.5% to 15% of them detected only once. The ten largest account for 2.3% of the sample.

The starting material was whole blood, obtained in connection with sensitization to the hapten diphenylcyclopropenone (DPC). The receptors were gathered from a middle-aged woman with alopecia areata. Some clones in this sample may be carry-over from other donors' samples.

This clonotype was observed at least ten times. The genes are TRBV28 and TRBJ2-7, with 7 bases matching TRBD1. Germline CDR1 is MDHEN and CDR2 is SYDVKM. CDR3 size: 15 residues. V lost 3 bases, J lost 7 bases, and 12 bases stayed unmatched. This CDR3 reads CASSFSDRVPGEQYF. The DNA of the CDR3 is TGTGCCAGCAGTTTTAGTGACAGGGTGCCGGGTGAGCAGTACTTC.

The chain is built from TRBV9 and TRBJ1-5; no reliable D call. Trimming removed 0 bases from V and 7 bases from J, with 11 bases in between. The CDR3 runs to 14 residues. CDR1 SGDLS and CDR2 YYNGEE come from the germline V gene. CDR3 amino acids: CASSVDSSLQPQHF. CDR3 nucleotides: TGTGCCAGCAGCGTAGACAGTTCTTTGCAGCCCCAGCATTTT.

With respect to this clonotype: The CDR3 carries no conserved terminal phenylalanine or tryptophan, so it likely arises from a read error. The CDR3 region has the DNA TGTGCCAGCAGTGTACGCGCGACCGGGGAGCTGTTTCTT. This translates into CASSVRATGELFL. This chain connects TRBV2 to TRBJ2-2; D not resolved. With 4 bases removed from V and 5 bases from J, the gap between germline ends came to 8 bases. This CDR3 comprises 13 residues. Germline CDR1 and CDR2: SNHLY and FYNNEI.

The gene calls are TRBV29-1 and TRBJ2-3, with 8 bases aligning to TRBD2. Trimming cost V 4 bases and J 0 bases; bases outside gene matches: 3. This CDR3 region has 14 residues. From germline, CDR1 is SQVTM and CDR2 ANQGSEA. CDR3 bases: TGCAGCGTTGGTAGCGGGGCCAGCACAGATACGCAGTATTTT. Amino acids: CSVGSGASTDTQYF.

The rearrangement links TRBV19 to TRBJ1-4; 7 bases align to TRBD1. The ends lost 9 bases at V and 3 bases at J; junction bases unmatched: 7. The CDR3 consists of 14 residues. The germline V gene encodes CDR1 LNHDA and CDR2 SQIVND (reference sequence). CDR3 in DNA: TGTGCCAGCACGAACCAGGGGGCTAATGAAAAACTGTTTTTT. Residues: CASTNQGANEKLFF.

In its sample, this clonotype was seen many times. The CDR3 spells CASSLPTGELFF. The CDR3 DNA sequence: TGTGCCAGCAGCCTACCCACCGGGGAGCTGTTTTTT. The rearrangement uses TRBV6-2 or TRBV6-3 and TRBJ2-2; D gene uncertain. The CDR3 runs 12 residues. Trimming left V 6 bases short and J 4 bases short, with 6 bases between. The V gene's germline CDR1 is MNHEY and CDR2 SVGEGT.

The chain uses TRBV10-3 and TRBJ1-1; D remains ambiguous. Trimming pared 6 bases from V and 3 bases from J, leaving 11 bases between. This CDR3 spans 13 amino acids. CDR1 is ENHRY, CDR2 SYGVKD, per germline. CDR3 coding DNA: TGTGCCATCAGGGCCGGGCCTGACACTGAAGCTTTCTTT. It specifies CAIRAGPDTEAFF.

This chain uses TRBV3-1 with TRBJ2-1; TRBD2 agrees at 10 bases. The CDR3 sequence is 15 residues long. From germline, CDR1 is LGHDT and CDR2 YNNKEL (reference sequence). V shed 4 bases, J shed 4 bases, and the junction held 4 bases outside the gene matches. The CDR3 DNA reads TGTGCCAGCAGCCGAGCGGGAGGGATTTACAATGAGCAGTTCTTC. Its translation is CASSRAGGIYNEQFF.

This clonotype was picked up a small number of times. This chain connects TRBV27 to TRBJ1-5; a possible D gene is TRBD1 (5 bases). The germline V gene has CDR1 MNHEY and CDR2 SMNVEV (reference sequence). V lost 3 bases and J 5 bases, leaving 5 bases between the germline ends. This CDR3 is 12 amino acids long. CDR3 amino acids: CASSFRDQPQHF. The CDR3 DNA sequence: TGTGCCAGCAGTTTCAGGGATCAGCCCCAGCATTTT.

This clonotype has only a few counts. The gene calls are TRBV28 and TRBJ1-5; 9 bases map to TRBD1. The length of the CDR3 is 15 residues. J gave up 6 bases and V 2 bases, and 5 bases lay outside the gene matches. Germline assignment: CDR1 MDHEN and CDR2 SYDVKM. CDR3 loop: CASSLRTGVSQPQHF. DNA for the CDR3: TGTGCCAGCAGTTTAAGGACAGGGGTGAGTCAGCCCCAGCATTTT. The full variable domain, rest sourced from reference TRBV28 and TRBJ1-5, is DVKVTQSSRYLVKRTGEKVFLECVQDMDHENMFWYRQDPGLGLRLIYFSYDVKMKEKGDIPEGYSVSREKKERFSLILESASTNQTSMYLCASSLRTGVSQPQHFGDGTRLSIL.

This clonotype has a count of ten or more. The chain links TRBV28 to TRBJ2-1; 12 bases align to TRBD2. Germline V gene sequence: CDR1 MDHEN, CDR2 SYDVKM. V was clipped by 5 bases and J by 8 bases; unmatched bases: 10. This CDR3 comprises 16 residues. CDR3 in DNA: TGTGCCAGCAGTCCCCCCCCTAGCGGGGGGGCCCATGAGCAGTTCTTC. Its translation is CASSPPPSGGAHEQFF.

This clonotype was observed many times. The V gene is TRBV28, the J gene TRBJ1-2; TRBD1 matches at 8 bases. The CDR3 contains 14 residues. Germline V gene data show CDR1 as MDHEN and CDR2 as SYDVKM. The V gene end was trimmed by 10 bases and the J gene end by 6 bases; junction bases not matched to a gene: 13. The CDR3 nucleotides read TGTGCCACCGCAATTGGACAGGGCGGCGATGGCTACACCTTC. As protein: CATAIGQGGDGYTF.

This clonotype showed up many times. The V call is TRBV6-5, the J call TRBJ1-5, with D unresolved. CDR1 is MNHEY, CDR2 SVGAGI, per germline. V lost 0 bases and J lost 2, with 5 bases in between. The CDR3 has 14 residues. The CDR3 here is CASSYSDGNQPQHF. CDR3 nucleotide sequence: TGTGCCAGCAGTTACTCGGACGGCAATCAGCCCCAGCATTTT.

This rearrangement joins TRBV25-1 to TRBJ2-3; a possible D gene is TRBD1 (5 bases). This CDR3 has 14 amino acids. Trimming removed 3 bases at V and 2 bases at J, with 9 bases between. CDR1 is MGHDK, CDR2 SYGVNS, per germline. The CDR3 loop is CASSEQTDTDTQYF. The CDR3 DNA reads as TGTGCCAGCAGTGAGCAGACAGACACAGATACGCAGTATTTT.

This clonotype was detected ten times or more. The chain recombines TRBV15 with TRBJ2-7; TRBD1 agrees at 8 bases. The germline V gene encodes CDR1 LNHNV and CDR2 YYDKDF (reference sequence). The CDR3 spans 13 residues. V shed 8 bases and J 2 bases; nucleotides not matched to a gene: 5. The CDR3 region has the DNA TGTGCCACCGGGACAGGCTCCCCCTACGAGCAGTACTTC. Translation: CATGTGSPYEQYF.

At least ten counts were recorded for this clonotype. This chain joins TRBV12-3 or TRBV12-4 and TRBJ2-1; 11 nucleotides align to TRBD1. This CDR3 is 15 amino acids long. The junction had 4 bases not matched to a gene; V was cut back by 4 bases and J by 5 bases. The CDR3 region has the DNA TGTGCCAGCAGTTCCCGGGACAGGGGGAACAATGAGCAGTTCTTC. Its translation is CASSSRDRGNNEQFF.

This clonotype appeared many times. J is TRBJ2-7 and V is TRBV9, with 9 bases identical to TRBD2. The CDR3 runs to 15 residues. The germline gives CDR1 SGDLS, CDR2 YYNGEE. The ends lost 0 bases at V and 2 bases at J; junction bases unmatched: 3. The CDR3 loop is CASSVASGKAYEQYF. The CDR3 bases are TGTGCCAGCAGCGTAGCTAGCGGGAAAGCCTACGAGCAGTACTTC.

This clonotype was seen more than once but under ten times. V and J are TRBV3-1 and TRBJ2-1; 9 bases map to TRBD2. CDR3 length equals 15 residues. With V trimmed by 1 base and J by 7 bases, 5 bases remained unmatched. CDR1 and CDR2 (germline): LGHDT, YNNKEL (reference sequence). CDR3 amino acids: CASSQGNSGGNEQFF. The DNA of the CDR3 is TGTGCCAGCAGCCAAGGCAATAGCGGGGGTAATGAGCAGTTCTTC.

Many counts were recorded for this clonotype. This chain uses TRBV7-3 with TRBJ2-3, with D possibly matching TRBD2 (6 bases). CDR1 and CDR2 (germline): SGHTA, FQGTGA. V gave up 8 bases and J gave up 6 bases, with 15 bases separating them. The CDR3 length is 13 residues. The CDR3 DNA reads TGTGCCAGCGGGATGGGGAGGAGTGATACGCAGTATTTT. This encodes CASGMGRSDTQYF. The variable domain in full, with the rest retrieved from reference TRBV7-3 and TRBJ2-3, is GAGVSQTPSNKVTEKGKYVELRCDPISGHTALYWYRQSLGQGPEFLIYFQGTGAADDSGLPNDRFFAVRPEGSVSTLKIQRTERGDSAVYLCASGMGRSDTQYFGPGTRLTVL.

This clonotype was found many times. CDR3 DNA: TGTGCCAGTAGTATAGATCTACCAAGGCAGTCCTCTGGGGCCAACGTCCTGACTTTC. Translating it yields CASSIDLPRQSSGANVLTF. The rearrangement links TRBV19 to TRBJ2-6; D call uncertain. The germline V and J ends were trimmed by 0 bases and 0 bases, with 15 bases remaining between them. The CDR3 spans 19 residues. The germline CDR1 and CDR2 sequences are LNHDA and SQIVND (reference sequence).

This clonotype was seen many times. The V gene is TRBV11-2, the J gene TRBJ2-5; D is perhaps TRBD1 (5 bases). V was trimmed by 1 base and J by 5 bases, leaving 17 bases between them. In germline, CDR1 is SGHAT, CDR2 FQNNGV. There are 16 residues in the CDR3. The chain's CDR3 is CASSLVGVGDDETQYF. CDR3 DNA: TGTGCCAGCAGCTTAGTAGGGGTCGGCGATGATGAGACCCAGTACTTC.

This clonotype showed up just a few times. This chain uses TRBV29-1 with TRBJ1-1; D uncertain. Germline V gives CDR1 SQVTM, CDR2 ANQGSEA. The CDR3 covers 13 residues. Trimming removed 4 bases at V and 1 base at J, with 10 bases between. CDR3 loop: CSVAGTTNTEAFF. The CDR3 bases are TGCAGCGTTGCCGGCACTACGAACACTGAAGCTTTCTTT.

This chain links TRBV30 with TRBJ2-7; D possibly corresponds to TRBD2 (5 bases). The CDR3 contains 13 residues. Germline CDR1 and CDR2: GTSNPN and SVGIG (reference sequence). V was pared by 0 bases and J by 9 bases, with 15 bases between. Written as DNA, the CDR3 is TGTGCCTGGAGTGTACAGCGGAAGCTGGGGCAGTACTTC. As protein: CAWSVQRKLGQYF.

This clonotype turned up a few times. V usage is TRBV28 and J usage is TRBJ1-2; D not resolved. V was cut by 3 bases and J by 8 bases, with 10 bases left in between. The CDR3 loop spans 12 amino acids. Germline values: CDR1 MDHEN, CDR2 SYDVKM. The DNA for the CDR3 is TGTGCCAGCAGTTTCTGGGGTAGGGGCTACACCTTC. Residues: CASSFWGRGYTF.

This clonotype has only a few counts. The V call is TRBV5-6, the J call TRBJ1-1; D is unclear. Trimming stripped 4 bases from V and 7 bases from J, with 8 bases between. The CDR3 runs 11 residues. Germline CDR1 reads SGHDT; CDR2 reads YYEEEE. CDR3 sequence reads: CASSLGVEAFF. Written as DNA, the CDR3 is TGTGCCAGCAGCCTAGGAGTTGAAGCTTTCTTT.